This T cell receptor beta chain emerged from a study of T cell clonality in common variable immunodeficiency. Overall study findings and caveats: Fewer deletions and N-nucleotide insertions were reportedly seen in common variable immunodeficiency TCR beta sequences.

This clone was seen ten or more times. What it binds is not known. The CDR3 end lies 3 residues beyond the end of the read and is filled in from the germline J gene. The CDR3 is made up of 13 amino acids. Germline V gives CDR1 SEHNR, CDR2 FQNEAQ (reference sequence). Losses at the gene ends were 3 bases for V and 4 bases for J; bases not matched to a gene: 1. Method: immunoSEQ multiplex PCR; TCRdb's copy keeps in-frame clones and lacks some. This table holds about 26,000 clones with no singletons; the top ten claim 24%. This sequence was found in a human donor with common variable immunodeficiency. The sample consisted of peripheral blood mononuclear cells. The chain combines TRBV7-9 with TRBJ2-7; TRBD2 aligns across 9 bases. The CDR3 bases that were read are TGTGCCAGCAGCTTGACTAGCGGATACGAG. Translated, it gives CASSLTSGYE. The CDR3 reads in full as CASSLTSGYEQYF.